Following are 23 T cell receptor beta chains from one sample sequenced in a study of blood T cell repertoires in COVID-19. Profiled with immunoSEQ multiplex PCR; TCRdb holds only in-frame clones, not every one. This sample has some 130,000 clones, with over 75% found just once. Input material: peripheral blood. The receptor set was obtained from a human donor in a cohort sampled during active COVID-19.

In this sample, this clone turned up a few times. The chain joins TRBV29-1 to TRBJ2-1, with D maybe TRBD2 (5 bases). Trimming pared 7 bases from V and 5 bases from J, leaving 15 bases between. From germline, CDR1 is SQVTM and CDR2 ANQGSEA. The CDR3 runs to 13 residues. The CDR3 here is CSAGSARNNEQFF. In nucleotides, the CDR3 is TGCAGCGCTGGGAGCGCAAGAAACAATGAGCAGTTCTTC.

Regarding this clone: The same CDR3 also results from other DNA sequences found in this sample. The chain couples TRBV7-3 to TRBJ2-1, with D possibly matching TRBD2 (6 bases). V lost 4 bases and J lost 10, with 14 bases in between. The length of the CDR3 is 13 residues. Germline V gene sequence: CDR1 SGHTA, CDR2 FQGTGA. CDR3 nucleotide sequence: TGTGCCAGCAGCTCACCTGGGAGGAGCGAGCAGTTCTTC. Translating gives CASSSPGRSEQFF. The full variable domain, in which reference TRBV7-3 and TRBJ2-1 provide the parts outside the CDR3, is GAGVSQTPSNKVTEKGKYVELRCDPISGHTALYWYRQSLGQGPEFLIYFQGTGAADDSGLPNDRFFAVRPEGSVSTLKIQRTERGDSAVYLCASSSPGRSEQFFGPGTRLTVL.

The gene calls are TRBV7-2 and TRBJ1-2; no reliable D call. Trimming stripped 1 base from V and 2 bases from J, with 8 bases between. Per germline, CDR1 SGHTA and CDR2 FQGNSA. The CDR3 has 14 residues. The chain's CDR3 is CASSLGAKNYGYTF. Written as DNA, the CDR3 is TGTGCCAGCAGCTTAGGGGCCAAGAACTATGGCTACACCTTC.

This chain joins TRBV7-9 and TRBJ1-3; 8 positions match TRBD1. In germline, CDR1 is SEHNR, CDR2 FQNEAQ (reference sequence). The CDR3 is 16 residues long. J lost 5 bases, V lost 4 bases, and 10 bases had no gene match. CDR3: CASSYTTQGARNTIYF. The CDR3 DNA reads as TGTGCCAGCAGCTATACTACCCAGGGGGCGAGAAACACCATATATTTT.

The CDR3 loop is CASSPLGGSYEQYF. In DNA, the CDR3 is TGTGCCAGCTCACCACTGGGCGGGTCCTACGAGCAGTACTTC. This chain connects TRBV18 to TRBJ2-7; D might be TRBD2 (5 bases). Trimming left V 1 base short and J 1 base short, with 8 bases between. The CDR3 sequence is 14 residues long. Germline V lookup: CDR1 KGHSH, CDR2 LQKENI. Together with reference TRBV18 and TRBJ2-7, the CDR3 gives the full variable domain: NAGVMQNPRHLVRRRGQEARLRCSPMKGHSHVYWYRQLPEEGLKFMVYLQKENIIDESGMPKERFSAEFPKEGPSILRIQQVVRGDSAAYFCASSPLGGSYEQYFGPGTRLTVT.

This chain links TRBV9 with TRBJ1-6; D remains ambiguous. From germline, CDR1 is SGDLS and CDR2 YYNGEE. The CDR3 is made up of 15 amino acids. Trimming left V 0 bases short and J 4 bases short, with 8 bases between. In DNA, the CDR3 is TGTGCCAGCAGCGTAGGGCCCAAGTATAATTCACCCCTCCACTTT. This codes for CASSVGPKYNSPLHF.

The chain links TRBV11-2 to TRBJ2-7; 8 nucleotides align to TRBD2. The CDR3 has 15 residues. The V gene's germline CDR1 is SGHAT and CDR2 FQNNGV. J gave up 4 bases and V 1 base, and 6 bases lay outside the gene matches. This chain's CDR3 is CASSLAASGGYEQYV. CDR3 nucleotides: TGTGCCAGCAGCTTAGCCGCCTCGGGAGGGTACGAGCAGTACGTC.

The chain couples TRBV19 to TRBJ1-1; D remains ambiguous. V was shortened by 3 bases and J by 3 bases, with 17 bases between the two germline ends. The CDR3 is 16 amino acids. Germline V gene lookup returns CDR1 LNHDA and CDR2 SQIVND (reference sequence). This CDR3 is CASSMNLGRMDTEAFF. The CDR3, as DNA: TGTGCCAGTAGTATGAATTTAGGGAGAATGGACACTGAAGCTTTCTTT.

The chain combines TRBV6-2 or TRBV6-3 with TRBJ2-7; TRBD1 might be the D (6 bases). The CDR3 is made up of 14 amino acids. Germline V gives CDR1 MNHEY, CDR2 SVGEGT. V lost 5 bases and J lost 2, with 13 bases in between. CDR3 nucleotide sequence: TGTGCCAGCAGTAGAACAGGGTCCCCCTACGAGCAGTACTTC. Amino acids: CASSRTGSPYEQYF.

The V call is TRBV6-5, the J call TRBJ1-3; D is possibly TRBD1 (5 bases). The CDR3 length is 14 residues. Germline V gives CDR1 MNHEY, CDR2 SVGAGI. The germline V and J ends were trimmed by 6 bases and 1 base, with 10 bases remaining between them. CDR3 residues: CASRQQVSGNTIYF. As DNA, the CDR3 is TGTGCCAGCAGGCAACAGGTATCTGGAAACACCATATATTTT.

This chain links TRBV4-2 with TRBJ1-2; TRBD1 aligns across 7 bases. In germline, CDR1 is LGHNA, CDR2 YNFKEQ. This CDR3 has 14 amino acids. The ends lost 2 bases at V and 6 bases at J; junction bases unmatched: 6. DNA of the CDR3: TGTGCCAGCAGCCAACCGGGACAGCTTAATGGCTACACCTTC. It translates to CASSQPGQLNGYTF.

The J gene is TRBJ1-4, the V gene TRBV2, with D hard to call. V was shortened by 7 bases and J by 2 bases, with 8 bases between the two germline ends. The germline CDR1 and CDR2 sequences are SNHLY and FYNNEI. The CDR3 length is 13 residues. The CDR3 region is CASNWATNEKLFF. CDR3 nucleotides: TGTGCCAGCAACTGGGCTACTAATGAAAAACTGTTTTTT.

The chain combines TRBV7-2 with TRBJ1-6; D call uncertain. CDR1 is SGHTA and CDR2 is FQGNSA in the germline V gene. V was clipped by 4 bases and J by 5 bases, with 9 bases between them. The CDR3 sequence is 14 residues long. This CDR3 is CASSSPGNNSPLHF. The CDR3 coding sequence is TGTGCCAGCAGCTCCCCGGGTAATAATTCACCCCTCCACTTT. The variable domain in full, with the rest retrieved from reference TRBV7-2 and TRBJ1-6, is GAGVSQSPSNKVTEKGKDVELRCDPISGHTALYWYRQSLGQGLEFLIYFQGNSAPDKSGLPSDRFSAERTGGSVSTLTIQRTQQEDSAVYLCASSSPGNNSPLHFGNGTRLTVT.

The rearrangement links TRBV9 to TRBJ2-3; no reliable D call. The CDR3 is 13 residues long. V shed 4 bases and J shed 4 bases, with 10 bases lying between them. CDR1 is SGDLS and CDR2 is YYNGEE in the germline V gene. This CDR3 reads CASSRSPADTQYF. CDR3 nucleotide sequence: TGTGCCAGCAGCCGCTCCCCGGCAGATACGCAGTATTTT.

The rearrangement joins TRBV5-1 to TRBJ2-1; 7 bases map to TRBD1. V trimming: 4 bases; J trimming: 1 base; junction bases outside the gene matches: 5. This CDR3 has 15 residues. Germline lookup yields CDR1 SGHRS and CDR2 YFSETQ. The CDR3: CASSTQTGSYNEQFF. DNA for the CDR3: TGCGCCAGCAGCACCCAGACAGGGTCCTACAATGAGCAGTTCTTC.

The chain couples TRBV7-2 to TRBJ1-5, with 8 bases identical to TRBD1. Germline CDR1 SGHTA, CDR2 FQGNSA. CDR3 size: 14 residues. The V and J ends lost 5 bases and 5 bases, in that order; junction bases with no gene match: 5. The chain's CDR3 is CASSADRADQPQHF. The CDR3 region has the DNA TGTGCCAGCAGCGCGGACAGGGCGGATCAGCCCCAGCATTTT.

The rearrangement links TRBV29-1 to TRBJ1-1; D unresolved. Between the trimmed V and J ends, which lost 6 bases and 4 bases, there was a span of 12 bases. This CDR3 is 12 amino acids long. Germline CDR1 and CDR2: SQVTM and ANQGSEA. CDR3 sequence: CSVGTTITEAFF. As DNA, the CDR3 is TGCAGCGTAGGTACTACGATCACTGAAGCTTTCTTT.

This clone was seen a handful of times. This rearrangement joins TRBV19 to TRBJ1-6; D might be TRBD1 (6 bases). The V and J ends lost 8 bases and 5 bases respectively, with 10 bases between them. The CDR3 has 13 residues. The germline gives CDR1 LNHDA, CDR2 SQIVND (reference sequence). The CDR3 region is CASGTQNNSPLHF. CDR3 nucleotide sequence: TGTGCCAGTGGGACACAAAATAATTCACCCCTCCACTTT. The whole variable domain, filled in from reference TRBV19 and TRBJ1-6, reads DGGITQSPKYLFRKEGQNVTLSCEQNLNHDAMYWYRQDPGQGLRLIYYSQIVNDFQKGDIAEGYSVSREKKESFPLTVTSAQKNPTAFYLCASGTQNNSPLHFGNGTRLTVT.

This chain links TRBV30 with TRBJ1-1; TRBD1 agrees at 9 bases. The CDR3 has 13 residues. V lost 4 bases to trimming and J lost 2 bases; unmatched junction nucleotides: 2. Germline values: CDR1 GTSNPN, CDR2 SVGIG (reference sequence). DNA of the CDR3: TGTGCCTGGAACAGGGGGCTAAACACTGAAGCTTTCTTT. Translating it yields CAWNRGLNTEAFF.

This rearrangement joins TRBV6-1 to TRBJ2-7; 7 positions match TRBD1. This CDR3 comprises 16 residues. CDR1 is MNHNS, CDR2 SASEGT, per germline. V gave up 1 base and J gave up 4 bases; unmatched junction bases: 10. CDR3 sequence: CASSEGPTGVIYEQYF. The CDR3 DNA sequence: TGTGCCAGCAGTGAAGGACCAACAGGGGTTATATACGAGCAGTACTTC.

The chain combines TRBV5-5 with TRBJ2-7; 7 bases map to TRBD1. Germline CDR1 is SGHKS and CDR2 is YYEKEE (reference sequence). J was trimmed by 6 bases and V by 0 bases; bases with no gene match: 6. The CDR3 consists of 14 residues. CDR3 DNA: TGTGCCAGCAGCTTGGATCAGGGGGTGGGCGAGCAGTACTTC. As protein: CASSLDQGVGEQYF.

Within the sample, this clone is large. The chain links TRBV28 to TRBJ1-6, with D unresolved. V was trimmed by 7 bases and J by 0 bases, leaving 7 bases between them. CDR1 MDHEN and CDR2 SYDVKM come from the germline V gene. This CDR3 is 14 amino acids long. The CDR3 loop reads CASTGSSYNSPLHF. DNA of the CDR3: TGTGCCAGCACTGGGAGCTCCTATAATTCACCCCTCCACTTT.

The chain has TRBV7-3 and TRBJ2-5; D is undetermined. The germline V and J ends were trimmed by 5 bases and 5 bases, with 12 bases remaining between them. The germline CDR1 and CDR2 sequences are SGHTA and FQGTGA. The CDR3 loop spans 13 amino acids. As DNA, the CDR3 is TGTGCCAGCAGCCCTAGACCCCTGGAGACCCAGTACTTC. It encodes CASSPRPLETQYF.